This T cell receptor (beta chain) was sequenced in a study of CD8+ T cells in alopecia areata. cDNA serving as the sequencing template came from extracted, reverse transcribed RNA. TCRdb keeps only in-frame clones here, not all; method: immunoSEQ multiplex PCR. Among more than 100,000 clones listed, about 50% were seen once. Treatment indicated: oral pan-JAK inhibitor, 5-10 mg twice daily. Peripheral blood and lesional scalp punch biopsies came from alopecia areata patients. The CDR3 is made up of 14 amino acids. V gave up 1 base and J gave up 6 bases, with 12 bases separating them. Germline V gives CDR1 MGHRA, CDR2 YSYEKL. Concerning this clone itself: What it binds is not known.

Notes on the study in general: Higher clonality was seen in lesional scalp than in normal scalp, especially in alopecia totalis/universalis. Scalp sample sequencing also detects resident alphabeta T cells of normal skin. Under tofacitinib, numerous expanded lesional clonotypes remained detectable in scalp and blood.

The origin of this receptor is a human donor with alopecia areata. V and J are TRBV4-1 and TRBJ1-2; D ambiguous. This specimen was CD4+ T cells sorted from blood, taken at week 4, from a patient treated with tofacitinib. CDR3 nucleotide sequence: TGCGCCAGCAGCCAAGTGCGGTCCCCCAATGGCTACACCTTC. It codes for CASSQVRSPNGYTF.